These 27 T cell receptor beta chains were all obtained from the same sample, sequenced in a study of follicular helper T cells after annual influenza vaccination. Generated by immunoSEQ multiplex PCR, the TCRdb table keeps only in-frame clones and is missing some. The sample lists about 9,000 clones, roughly 80% occurring once. Specified time point: 2014-2015 season, 7 days after vaccination. Sequencing was performed on CXCR5+ CD38- circulating T follicular helper cells from blood, taken 7 days after influenza vaccination. Subset noted: circulating Tfh, non-naive CD4+CXCR5+PD-1+ (ICOS+CD38+ or ICOS-CD38-). All receptors derive from an adult who received the influenza vaccine.

The chain couples TRBV11-3 to TRBJ2-1; D is uncertain. From germline, CDR1 is SGHNT and CDR2 YENEEA. Trimming left V 1 base short and J 4 bases short, with 14 bases between. CDR3 length: 16 amino acids. The DNA for the CDR3 is TGTGCCAGCAGCTTAGGACCGGACCAACAATACAATGAGCAGTTCTTC. Encoded protein: CASSLGPDQQYNEQFF.

V gene TRBV15 combines with J gene TRBJ2-5, with D uncertain. Between the trimmed V and J ends, which lost 0 bases and 4 bases, there was a span of 0 bases. The CDR3 runs 11 residues. The germline CDR1 and CDR2 sequences are LNHNV and YYDKDF (reference sequence). CDR3 nucleotide sequence: TGTGCCACCAGCAGAGAAGAGACCCAGTACTTC. It yields the protein CATSREETQYF. The full variable domain, in which reference TRBV15 and TRBJ2-5 provide the parts outside the CDR3, is DAMVIQNPRYQVTQFGKPVTLSCSQTLNHNVMYWYQQKSSQAPKLLFHYYDKDFNNEADTPDNFQSRRPNTSFCFLDIRSPGLGDTAMYLCATSREETQYFGPGTRLLVL.

This clone was observed a handful of times. The CDR3 DNA is TGTGCCAGCAGGAGGTCCCTACGGGCAGATACGCAGTATTTT. Translated, it gives CASRRSLRADTQYF. This chain joins TRBV7-2 and TRBJ2-3; D uncertain. This CDR3 has 14 residues. The V end lost 6 bases, the J end lost 4 bases, and 14 bases lay between the germline ends. Germline assignment: CDR1 SGHTA and CDR2 FQGNSA.

V and J are TRBV6-5 and TRBJ2-2, with D perhaps given as TRBD1 or TRBD2 (6 bases each). The CDR3 extends over 16 amino acids. The germline V and J ends were trimmed by 2 bases and 4 bases, with 14 bases remaining between them. Germline lookup yields CDR1 MNHEY and CDR2 SVGAGI. The CDR3 is CASSYVGGRGTGELFF. The CDR3 DNA is TGTGCCAGCAGTTACGTAGGGGGGCGCGGCACCGGGGAGCTGTTTTTT.

This clone was observed once. This chain uses TRBV6-5 with TRBJ2-7; D ambiguous. In germline, CDR1 is MNHEY, CDR2 SVGAGI. V shed 0 bases and J shed 7 bases, with 16 bases lying between them. The CDR3 runs to 15 residues. As DNA, the CDR3 is TGTGCCAGCAGTTACTCTTCGAAATATAGCTGGGAGCAGTACTTC. Protein sequence: CASSYSSKYSWEQYF.

The chain employs TRBV11-2 and TRBJ2-1, with D possibly matching TRBD2 (7 bases). V lost 3 bases to trimming and J lost 8 bases, with 20 bases between them. Looked up from germline, CDR1 is SGHAT and CDR2 is FQNNGV. This CDR3 comprises 16 residues. The chain's CDR3 is CASSFRGALEVYEQFF. The DNA for the CDR3 is TGTGCCAGCAGCTTTCGGGGGGCCTTGGAGGTGTATGAGCAGTTCTTC.

Only one count was recorded for this clone. The J gene is TRBJ2-1, the V gene TRBV19; TRBD2 matches 9 bases. The V and J ends lost 1 base and 0 bases, in that order; junction bases with no gene match: 1. Germline V gene lookup returns CDR1 LNHDA and CDR2 SQIVND (reference sequence). CDR3 length: 16 amino acids. This chain's CDR3 is CASSIVSGSSYNEQFF. In DNA form, the CDR3 reads TGTGCCAGTAGTATAGTTAGCGGGAGCTCCTACAATGAGCAGTTCTTC.

J is TRBJ1-3 and V is TRBV19; no clear D gene. CDR1 and CDR2 (germline): LNHDA, SQIVND (reference sequence). The CDR3 sequence is 15 residues long. Trimming removed 4 bases from V and 0 bases from J, with 10 bases in between. The DNA for the CDR3 is TGTGCCAGTAGTACCCTGGCGAGCTCTGGAAACACCATATATTTT. Translated: CASSTLASSGNTIYF.

The rearrangement links TRBV7-6 to TRBJ2-6; tentatively, D is TRBD1 (5 bases). The CDR3 runs to 19 residues. Trimming left V 5 bases short and J 0 bases short, with 20 bases between. CDR1 is SGHVS, CDR2 FNYEAQ, per germline. For the CDR3, the DNA is TGTGCCAGCAGCACTGAAGCAGGGTTGGGTCTCTCTGGGGCCAACGTCCTGACTTTC. This codes for CASSTEAGLGLSGANVLTF.

The chain links TRBV5-1 to TRBJ2-3; D may be TRBD1 (7 bases). The CDR3 sequence is 15 residues long. Germline V CDR1 and CDR2: SGHRS, YFSETQ. Trimming shortened V by 4 bases and J by 0 bases, and 12 bases separated the two germline ends. CDR3 nucleotides: TGCGCCAGCAGCCGGGGGACAGATAGCACAGATACGCAGTATTTT. As protein: CASSRGTDSTDTQYF. Filled out from reference TRBV5-1 and TRBJ2-3, the complete variable domain reads KAGVTQTPRYLIKTRGQQVTLSCSPISGHRSVSWYQQTPGQGLQFLFEYFSETQRNKGNFPGRFSGRQFSNSRSEMNVSTLELGDSALYLCASSRGTDSTDTQYFGPGTRLTVL.

The rearrangement links TRBV28 to TRBJ2-1; perhaps TRBD1 as D (5 bases). CDR1 and CDR2 from the germline V gene are MDHEN and SYDVKM. Trimming took 6 bases from V and 2 from J, leaving 14 bases between them. The CDR3 is 15 residues long. Here the CDR3 DNA reads TGTGCCAGCAGCTTACAGGAGAGCACCTACAATGAGCAGTTCTTC. Protein sequence: CASSLQESTYNEQFF.

The CDR3 region has the DNA TGTGCCAGTAGTACCAGGACTAGCGGGATCCGATACGATGAGCAGTTCTTC. This sequence encodes CASSTRTSGIRYDEQFF. The rearrangement uses TRBV19 and TRBJ2-1; 12 bases align to TRBD2. V was pared by 4 bases and J by 8 bases, with 12 bases of the junction left unmatched. Germline V gene data show CDR1 as LNHDA and CDR2 as SQIVND (reference sequence). The CDR3 length is 17 residues.

The J gene is TRBJ2-2, the V gene TRBV9, with D possibly called TRBD1 or TRBD2 (6 bases each). The V gene's germline CDR1 is SGDLS and CDR2 YYNGEE. The ends were cut back, 0 bases at V and 8 bases at J, with 20 bases in the middle. The CDR3 has 17 residues. The CDR3 nucleotides read TGTGCCAGCAGCGTAGTGGACATCGGAGGGGGATCAGGGGAGCTGTTTTTT. Translated, it gives CASSVVDIGGGSGELFF.

This clone was seen only a few times. The rearrangement links TRBV5-4 to TRBJ1-1; the D is unclear. The V gene's germline CDR1 is SGHNT and CDR2 YYREEE (reference sequence). The V and J ends lost 0 bases and 1 base respectively, with 4 bases between them. The CDR3 runs 13 residues. In nucleotides, the CDR3 is TGTGCCAGCAGCTTGGCCGGGAACACTGAAGCTTTCTTT. Its translation is CASSLAGNTEAFF.

This sequence joins TRBV28 and TRBJ2-7; D uncertain. Trimming stripped 7 bases from V and 0 bases from J, with 10 bases between. This CDR3 spans 13 amino acids. Germline V gives CDR1 MDHEN, CDR2 SYDVKM. The CDR3 reads CASKIAHSYEQYF. The DNA of the CDR3 is TGTGCCAGCAAGATCGCACACTCCTACGAGCAGTACTTC. Based on the CDR3 plus reference TRBV28 and TRBJ2-7, the full variable domain is DVKVTQSSRYLVKRTGEKVFLECVQDMDHENMFWYRQDPGLGLRLIYFSYDVKMKEKGDIPEGYSVSREKKERFSLILESASTNQTSMYLCASKIAHSYEQYFGPGTRLTVT.

CDR3 residues: CAWSVLPVTSGNTIYF. CDR3 sequence (DNA): TGTGCCTGGAGTGTACTTCCGGTGACCTCTGGAAACACCATATATTTT. This sequence joins TRBV30 and TRBJ1-3; no firm D call. The CDR3 length is 16 residues. Germline V lookup: CDR1 GTSNPN, CDR2 SVGIG (reference sequence). Trimming cost V 0 bases and J 0 bases, with 12 bases left between them.

The V and J genes are TRBV7-2 and TRBJ2-7; D gene unclear. Germline V gene sequence: CDR1 SGHTA, CDR2 FQGNSA. Trimming took off 1 base at V and 4 bases at J, with 11 bases between the two ends. The CDR3 totals 14 residues. In DNA, the CDR3 is TGTGCCAGCAGCTTAGTTCTTAGCAGATACGAGCAGTACTTC. Its translation is CASSLVLSRYEQYF.

The chain employs TRBV6-5 and TRBJ2-2; 10 nucleotides line up with TRBD1. After removal of 4 bases from V and 6 bases from J, the junction contained 8 bases not matched to a gene. The V gene's germline CDR1 is MNHEY and CDR2 SVGAGI. CDR3 size: 16 residues. Here the CDR3 DNA reads TGTGCCAGCAGTTCGACGACAGGGGGCCATTCCGGGGAGCTGTTTTTT. Protein sequence: CASSSTTGGHSGELFF.

This chain connects TRBV5-8 to TRBJ1-2; D is perhaps TRBD1 (6 bases). Trimming removed 3 bases at V and 4 bases at J, with 16 bases between. Germline V CDR1 and CDR2: SGHTS, YDEGEE. The CDR3 runs 15 residues. The CDR3 spells CASSWDHRVSYGYTF. In nucleotides, the CDR3 is TGTGCCAGCAGCTGGGACCACAGGGTGAGCTATGGCTACACCTTC.

The chain employs TRBV7-2 and TRBJ2-7; 10 bases match TRBD2. The germline V gene has CDR1 SGHTA and CDR2 FQGNSA. Unmatched junction bases numbered 5, after V lost 1 base and J lost 2 bases. CDR3 size: 16 residues. The CDR3 bases are TGTGCCAGCAGCTTAGGCCTTACTAGCGGGACCTACGAGCAGTACTTC. Translating it yields CASSLGLTSGTYEQYF.

The rearrangement uses TRBV30 and TRBJ2-2; 7 bases line up with TRBD1. The V and J ends lost 6 bases and 4 bases, in that order; junction bases with no gene match: 2. Germline-derived CDR1 and CDR2 are GTSNPN and SVGIG (reference sequence). The CDR3 runs 12 residues. The CDR3 DNA reads TGTGCCTGCGACAGGGCCACCGGGGAGCTGTTTTTT. Encoded protein: CACDRATGELFF.

This clone has only one observation. The chain links TRBV30 to TRBJ2-7; 7 positions agree with TRBD1. The CDR3 extends over 13 amino acids. Germline lookup yields CDR1 GTSNPN and CDR2 SVGIG (reference sequence). Trimming removed 2 bases from V and 6 bases from J; junction bases left unmatched: 7. CDR3 in amino acids: CAWSPPDRIEQYF. In DNA, the CDR3 is TGTGCCTGGAGTCCCCCGGACAGGATCGAGCAGTACTTC.

This rearrangement joins TRBV10-3 to TRBJ1-5, with D possibly matching TRBD1 (5 bases). The CDR3 spans 16 residues. Germline assignment: CDR1 ENHRY and CDR2 SYGVKD. Trimming cost V 0 bases and J 4 bases, with 13 bases left between them. This CDR3 is CAISESTSTVNQPQHF. CDR3 DNA sequence: TGTGCCATCAGTGAGTCGACTTCGACAGTTAATCAGCCCCAGCATTTT.

In this sample, this clone turned up a few times. The chain joins TRBV7-2 to TRBJ1-6; 7 bases line up with TRBD1. The CDR3 length is 13 residues. With 4 bases clipped from V and 10 bases from J, the junction kept 4 bases outside the gene matches. Germline V gene data show CDR1 as SGHTA and CDR2 as FQGNSA. The DNA for the CDR3 is TGTGCCAGCAGCTCGGACAGGCTATCACCCCTCCACTTT. This translates into CASSSDRLSPLHF.

Written as DNA, the CDR3 is TGTGCCAGCAGGGTTACGAGTAGGGAAGGGGACACCTTC. Protein sequence: CASRVTSREGDTF. The chain combines TRBV28 with TRBJ1-2; TRBD1 is a possible D gene (5 bases). V was clipped by 6 bases and J by 12 bases, with 20 bases between them. This CDR3 has 13 amino acids. Looked up from germline, CDR1 is MDHEN and CDR2 is SYDVKM.

The rearrangement joins TRBV15 to TRBJ2-2, with 7 bases fitting TRBD2. Trimming at V came to 5 bases and at J to 8 bases, leaving 8 bases not matched to a gene. CDR3 length: 14 amino acids. Germline V gives CDR1 LNHNV, CDR2 YYDKDF (reference sequence). The CDR3 loop is CATSPGGSYGELFF. The CDR3 DNA sequence: TGTGCCACCAGCCCTGGCGGGAGTTATGGGGAGCTGTTTTTT.

The rearrangement links TRBV2 to TRBJ1-5; TRBD1 matches 7 bases. The CDR3 consists of 15 residues. The J segment lost 3 bases and the V segment lost 2 bases, leaving 4 bases of the junction unmatched. Germline-derived CDR1 and CDR2 are SNHLY and FYNNEI. In nucleotides, the CDR3 is TGTGCCAGCAGTGAATCGGGACAGTACAATCAGCCCCAGCATTTT. Its protein is CASSESGQYNQPQHF.